The 21 T cell receptor beta chains below were found in one sample sequenced in a study of chemoradiotherapy in HPV16-positive cancers. The protocol was immunoSEQ multiplex PCR, while the TCRdb copy is restricted to in-frame clones and leaves out a portion. Here the sample spans about 240 clones, about 96% being singletons. The sequencing here drew on tumor tissue, taken from a patient who underwent chemoradiotherapy. All receptors come from a human donor with HPV-associated anogenital cancer.

The chain combines TRBV11-3 with TRBJ2-7; 12 nucleotides line up with TRBD2. From germline, CDR1 is SGHNT and CDR2 YENEEA. This CDR3 has 13 amino acids. The V segment lost 4 bases and the J segment 5 bases; nucleotides outside the gene matches: 0. CDR3 coding DNA: TGTGCCAGCAGCTGGACTAGCGGGGACGAGCAGTACTTC. It encodes CASSWTSGDEQYF.

CDR3 DNA sequence: TGTGCCACCAGGGACATCGCCTACGAGCAGTACTTC. It specifies CATRDIAYEQYF. V is TRBV27 and J is TRBJ2-7; possible D gene TRBD1, 6 bases. The CDR3 loop spans 12 amino acids. The germline CDR1 and CDR2 sequences are MNHEY and SMNVEV (reference sequence). V was shortened by 10 bases and J by 2 bases, with 12 bases between the two germline ends.

The CDR3 sequence is CASRSFGSRNSPLHF. DNA for the CDR3: TGTGCCAGCAGGAGTTTCGGGAGTCGCAATTCACCCCTCCACTTT. The V and J genes are TRBV7-7 and TRBJ1-6; D gene unclear. Germline V CDR1 and CDR2: SSHAT, FNYEAQ (reference sequence). There are 15 residues in the CDR3. V gave up 6 bases and J gave up 7 bases, with 16 bases separating them.

The sample holds one count of this clone. V gene TRBV5-1 combines with J gene TRBJ2-3; D remains ambiguous. Germline V CDR1 and CDR2: SGHRS, YFSETQ. V was pared by 3 bases and J by 9 bases, with 14 bases between. CDR3 length: 13 amino acids. The CDR3 DNA reads TGCGCCAGCAGCTCCGGGCCGAGAGGCACGCAGTATTTT. Its translation is CASSSGPRGTQYF.

The gene calls are TRBV4-2 and TRBJ2-1; TRBD2 matches at 14 bases. V dropped 3 bases and J dropped 7; count of bases not matched to a gene: 8. The germline V gene has CDR1 LGHNA and CDR2 YNFKEQ. The CDR3 totals 17 residues. CDR3 DNA sequence: TGTGCCAGCAGCCACGTCGCCGGGACTAGCGGGAGAAATGAGCAGTTCTTC. It specifies CASSHVAGTSGRNEQFF.

The chain employs TRBV18 and TRBJ1-2; D gene ambiguous. Germline V lookup: CDR1 KGHSH, CDR2 LQKENI. The CDR3 is 15 amino acids. Trimming took 3 bases from V and 1 from J, leaving 12 bases between them. The CDR3 reads CASSPGLDNNYGYTF. DNA for the CDR3: TGTGCCAGCTCACCCGGACTGGATAATAACTATGGCTACACCTTC.

The chain links TRBV29-1 to TRBJ2-4; 10 bases map to TRBD2. Germline V gene lookup returns CDR1 SQVTM and CDR2 ANQGSEA. This CDR3 is built from 13 residues. The junction had 4 bases not matched to a gene; V was cut back by 7 bases and J by 4 bases. CDR3 sequence: CSGLLAGKNIQYF. In DNA, the CDR3 is TGCAGCGGTCTACTAGCGGGAAAAAACATTCAGTACTTC.

The chain employs TRBV5-1 and TRBJ2-5; 10 nucleotides line up with TRBD1. The CDR3 contains 15 residues. Looked up from germline, CDR1 is SGHRS and CDR2 is YFSETQ. Trimming took 4 bases from V and 4 from J; bases not matched to a gene: 7. CDR3 DNA sequence: TGCGCCAGCAGCAAGACAGGGGGCTCTCTAGAGACCCAGTACTTC. Translation gives CASSKTGGSLETQYF.

The chain combines TRBV18 with TRBJ2-1; 12 bases map to TRBD2. The length of the CDR3 is 17 residues. After removal of 4 bases from V and 2 bases from J, the junction contained 6 bases not matched to a gene. From germline, CDR1 is KGHSH and CDR2 LQKENI. The CDR3 DNA sequence: TGTGCCAGCTCACGGACTAGCGGGGCTACTCCCTACAATGAGCAGTTCTTC. It yields the protein CASSRTSGATPYNEQFF.

This clone showed up just once. The chain joins TRBV4-2 to TRBJ1-2; D remains unclear. The CDR3 contains 14 residues. CDR1 and CDR2 (germline): LGHNA, YNFKEQ. V lost 0 bases to trimming and J lost 1 base, with 6 bases between them. Here the CDR3 DNA reads TGTGCCAGCAGCCAAGATGGGTATAACTATGGCTACACCTTC. As protein: CASSQDGYNYGYTF.

This clone showed up just once. V usage is TRBV27 and J usage is TRBJ2-2; D is perhaps TRBD1 or TRBD2 (5 bases each). CDR1 is MNHEY and CDR2 is SMNVEV in the germline V gene (reference sequence). The CDR3 is 17 residues long. V lost 3 bases and J 0 bases, leaving 14 bases between the germline ends. CDR3 in amino acids: CASSFWGRGSNTGELFF. The CDR3 bases are TGTGCCAGCAGTTTTTGGGGGAGAGGTTCGAACACCGGGGAGCTGTTTTTT.

Of note for this clone: A junction end diverges from the germline sequence, so it may reflect a read error. V is TRBV15 and J is TRBJ1-2; 8 bases fit TRBD1. There are 14 residues in the CDR3. Germline loops: CDR1 LNHNV, CDR2 YYDKDF (reference sequence). CDR3 in DNA: TGTGCCACCAGCAGAGACGCGACAGGGGATGGCCACACCTTC. Encoded protein: CATSRDATGDGHTF.

The chain recombines TRBV6-4 with TRBJ2-3; 9 bases fit TRBD2. The ends lost 8 bases at V and 0 bases at J; junction bases unmatched: 6. The CDR3 has 15 amino acids. The germline V gene has CDR1 MRHNA and CDR2 SNTAGT. CDR3 region: CASQPTSGSTDTQYF. The CDR3 nucleotides are TGTGCCAGCCAACCTACTAGCGGGAGCACAGATACGCAGTATTTT.

A word on this clone: Given the absence of the conserved phenylalanine or tryptophan at the CDR3 end, a read error is likely. The chain recombines TRBV28 with TRBJ1-2; D ambiguous. The CDR3 length is 11 residues. Trimming removed 4 bases at V and 3 bases at J, with 3 bases between. The V gene's germline CDR1 is MDHEN and CDR2 SYDVKM. CDR3 nucleotide sequence: TGTGCCAGCAGTTCAGACTATGGCTACACCTCC. Its protein is CASSSDYGYTS.

The chain joins TRBV11-2 to TRBJ2-3; tentative D call: TRBD2 (5 bases). The V and J ends lost 2 bases and 5 bases respectively, with 14 bases between them. The CDR3 is made up of 15 amino acids. The germline CDR1 and CDR2 sequences are SGHAT and FQNNGV. The CDR3 protein is CASSLFDRAGDTQYF. CDR3 bases: TGTGCCAGCAGCTTATTCGACCGCGCGGGAGATACGCAGTATTTT.

The chain recombines TRBV4-2 with TRBJ2-7; 7 bases line up with TRBD1. CDR1 is LGHNA and CDR2 is YNFKEQ in the germline V gene. This CDR3 is 15 amino acids long. V shed 3 bases, J shed 1 base, and the junction held 6 bases outside the gene matches. The CDR3 region has the DNA TGTGCCAGCAGCCATAAGCAGGGGGAGTCCTACGAGCAGTACTTC. It is translated as CASSHKQGESYEQYF.

V usage is TRBV19 and J usage is TRBJ2-2, with a weak D call TRBD2 (5 bases). Germline CDR1 LNHDA, CDR2 SQIVND (reference sequence). The germline V and J ends were trimmed by 6 bases and 0 bases, with 14 bases remaining between them. The CDR3 has 16 residues. In DNA, the CDR3 is TGTGCCAGTAGAGGGCGGGCTATATCGAACACCGGGGAGCTGTTTTTT. This codes for CASRGRAISNTGELFF.

This chain connects TRBV9 to TRBJ1-6, with 10 bases fitting TRBD1. The J segment lost 6 bases and the V segment lost 5 bases, leaving 2 bases of the junction unmatched. The V gene's germline CDR1 is SGDLS and CDR2 YYNGEE. The CDR3 extends over 14 amino acids. The CDR3 nucleotides are TGTGCCAGCAGTCGGACAGGGGGTAATTCACCCCTCCACTTT. Translation gives CASSRTGGNSPLHF.

The genes are TRBV6-1 and TRBJ1-5; TRBD1 might be the D (6 bases). Between the trimmed V and J ends, which lost 3 bases and 2 bases, there was a span of 14 bases. Looked up from germline, CDR1 is MNHNS and CDR2 is SASEGT. This CDR3 region has 16 residues. The CDR3, as DNA: TGTGCCAGCAGTGAGGGGTCAGGGGTGGGCAATCAGCCCCAGCATTTT. Protein product: CASSEGSGVGNQPQHF.

The CDR3 region has the DNA TGCGCCAGCAGCTTGGGTCAAGAGGGGGGGAATGAAAAACTGTTTTTT. Translated: CASSLGQEGGNEKLFF. The rearrangement joins TRBV5-1 to TRBJ1-4, with a weak D call TRBD1 (6 bases). This CDR3 spans 16 amino acids. Trimming cost V 0 bases and J 5 bases, with 14 bases left between them. Germline loops: CDR1 SGHRS, CDR2 YFSETQ.

The rearrangement links TRBV30 to TRBJ1-5; D might be TRBD1 (5 bases). Trimming pared 3 bases from V and 6 bases from J, leaving 12 bases between. Germline CDR1 GTSNPN, CDR2 SVGIG (reference sequence). This CDR3 contains 13 residues. The CDR3: CAWRRGTGQPQHF. The CDR3 DNA is TGTGCCTGGAGGAGGGGTACGGGTCAGCCCCAGCATTTT.